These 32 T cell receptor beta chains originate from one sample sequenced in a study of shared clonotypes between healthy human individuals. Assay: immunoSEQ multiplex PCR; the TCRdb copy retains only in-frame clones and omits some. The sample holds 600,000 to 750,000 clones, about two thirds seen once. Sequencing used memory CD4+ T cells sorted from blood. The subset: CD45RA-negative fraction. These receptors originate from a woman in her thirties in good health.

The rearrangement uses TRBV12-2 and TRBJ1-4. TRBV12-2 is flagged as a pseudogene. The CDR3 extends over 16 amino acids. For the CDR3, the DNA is TGTGCAAGTCGCTTAGACACGAGAGAAACTAATGAAAAACTGTTTTTT. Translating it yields CASRLDTRETNEKLFF.

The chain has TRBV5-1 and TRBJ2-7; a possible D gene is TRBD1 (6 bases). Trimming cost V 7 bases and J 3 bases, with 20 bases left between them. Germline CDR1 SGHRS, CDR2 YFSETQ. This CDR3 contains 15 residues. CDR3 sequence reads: CASSPGAGSLYEQYF. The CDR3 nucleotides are TGCGCCAGCTCCCCAGGGGCCGGATCTCTCTACGAGCAGTACTTC.

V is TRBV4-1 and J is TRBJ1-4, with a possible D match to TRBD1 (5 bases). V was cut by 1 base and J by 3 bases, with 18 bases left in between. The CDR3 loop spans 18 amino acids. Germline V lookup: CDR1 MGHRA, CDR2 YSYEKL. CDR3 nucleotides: TGCGCCAGCAGCCAAGTGTGGGGACCGGCAAGTTCTAATGAAAAACTGTTTTTT. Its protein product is CASSQVWGPASSNEKLFF.

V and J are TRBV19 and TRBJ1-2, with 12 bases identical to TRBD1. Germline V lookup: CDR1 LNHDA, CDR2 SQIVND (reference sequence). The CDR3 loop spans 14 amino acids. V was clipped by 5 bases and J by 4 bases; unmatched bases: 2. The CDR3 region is CASSGTGGTYGYTF. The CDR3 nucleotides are TGTGCCAGTAGTGGGACAGGGGGCACCTATGGCTACACCTTC.

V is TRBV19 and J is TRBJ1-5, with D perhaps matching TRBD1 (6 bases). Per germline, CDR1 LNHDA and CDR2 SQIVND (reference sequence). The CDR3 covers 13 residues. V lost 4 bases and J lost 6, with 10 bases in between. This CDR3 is CASSKQGPQPQHF. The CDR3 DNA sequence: TGTGCCAGTAGTAAACAGGGTCCTCAGCCCCAGCATTTT.

This chain's CDR3 is CASRSGGAGAEAFF. In nucleotides, the CDR3 is TGTGCCAGCAGAAGCGGGGGGGCGGGCGCTGAAGCTTTCTTT. The chain has TRBV6-1 and TRBJ1-1, with D maybe TRBD1 (6 bases). This CDR3 is built from 14 residues. CDR1 MNHNS and CDR2 SASEGT come from the germline V gene. V was cut by 6 bases and J by 6 bases, with 17 bases left in between.

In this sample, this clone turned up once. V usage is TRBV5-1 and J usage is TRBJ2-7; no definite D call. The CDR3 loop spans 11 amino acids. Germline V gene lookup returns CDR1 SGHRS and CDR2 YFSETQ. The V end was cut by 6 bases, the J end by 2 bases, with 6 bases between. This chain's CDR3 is CASTGAYEQYF. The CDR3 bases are TGCGCCAGCACAGGAGCCTACGAGCAGTACTTC.

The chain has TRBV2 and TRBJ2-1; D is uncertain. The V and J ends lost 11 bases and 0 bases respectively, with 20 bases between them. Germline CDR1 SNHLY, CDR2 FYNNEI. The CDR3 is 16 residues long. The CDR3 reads CAGTPHRTFSYNEQFF. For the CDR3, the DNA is TGTGCCGGAACTCCTCACAGAACGTTCTCCTACAATGAGCAGTTCTTC.

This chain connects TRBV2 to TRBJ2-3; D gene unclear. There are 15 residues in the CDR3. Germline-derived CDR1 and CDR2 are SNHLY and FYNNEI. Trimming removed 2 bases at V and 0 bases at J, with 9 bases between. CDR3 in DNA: TGTGCCAGCAGTGAAAAAGGGTCTAGCACAGATACGCAGTATTTT. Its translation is CASSEKGSSTDTQYF.

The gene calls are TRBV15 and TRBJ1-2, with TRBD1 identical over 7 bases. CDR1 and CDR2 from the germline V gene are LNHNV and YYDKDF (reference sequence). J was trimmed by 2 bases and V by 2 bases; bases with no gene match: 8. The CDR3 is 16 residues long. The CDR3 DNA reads TGTGCCACCAGCAGAAAAAAAGGGGGCGAAAACTATGGCTACACCTTC. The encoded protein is CATSRKKGGENYGYTF.

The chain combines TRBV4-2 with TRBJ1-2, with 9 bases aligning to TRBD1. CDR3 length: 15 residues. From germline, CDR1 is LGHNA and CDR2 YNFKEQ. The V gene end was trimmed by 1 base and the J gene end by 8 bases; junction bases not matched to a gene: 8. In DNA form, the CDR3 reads TGTGCCAGCAGCCAAGTGGCCCGACAGGGGGACGGCTACACCTTC. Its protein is CASSQVARQGDGYTF.

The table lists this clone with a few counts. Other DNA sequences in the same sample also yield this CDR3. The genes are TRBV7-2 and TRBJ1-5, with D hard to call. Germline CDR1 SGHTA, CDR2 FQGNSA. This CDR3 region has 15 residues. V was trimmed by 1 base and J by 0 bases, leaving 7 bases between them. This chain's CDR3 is CASSLVGGSNQPQHF. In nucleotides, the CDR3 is TGTGCCAGCAGCTTAGTGGGCGGTAGCAATCAGCCCCAGCATTTT.

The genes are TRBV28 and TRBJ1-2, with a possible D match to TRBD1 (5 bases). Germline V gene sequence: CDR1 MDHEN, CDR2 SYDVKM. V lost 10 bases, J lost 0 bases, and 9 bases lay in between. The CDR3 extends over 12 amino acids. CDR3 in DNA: TGTGCCACGGGGGAGCCTAACTATGGCTACACCTTC. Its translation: CATGEPNYGYTF.

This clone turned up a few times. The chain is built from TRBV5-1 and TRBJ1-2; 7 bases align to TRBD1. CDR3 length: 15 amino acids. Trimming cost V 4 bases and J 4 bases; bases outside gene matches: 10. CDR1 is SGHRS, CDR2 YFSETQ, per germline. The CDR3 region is CASSTDRSTLYGYTF. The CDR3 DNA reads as TGCGCCAGCAGCACGGACAGGTCTACCCTCTATGGCTACACCTTC.

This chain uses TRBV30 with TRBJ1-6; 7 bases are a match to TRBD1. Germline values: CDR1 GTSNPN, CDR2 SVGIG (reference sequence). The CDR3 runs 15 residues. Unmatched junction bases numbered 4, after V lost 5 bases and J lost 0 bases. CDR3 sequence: CAWRQGTSYNSPLHF. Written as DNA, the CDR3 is TGTGCCTGGCGACAGGGAACCTCCTATAATTCACCCCTCCACTTT.

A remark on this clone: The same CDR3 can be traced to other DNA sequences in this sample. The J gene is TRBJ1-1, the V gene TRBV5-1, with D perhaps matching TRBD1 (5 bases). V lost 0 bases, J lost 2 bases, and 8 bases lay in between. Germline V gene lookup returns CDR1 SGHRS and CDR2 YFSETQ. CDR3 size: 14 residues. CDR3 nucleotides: TGCGCCAGCAGCTTGGGCGGGGGAAACACTGAAGCTTTCTTT. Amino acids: CASSLGGGNTEAFF.

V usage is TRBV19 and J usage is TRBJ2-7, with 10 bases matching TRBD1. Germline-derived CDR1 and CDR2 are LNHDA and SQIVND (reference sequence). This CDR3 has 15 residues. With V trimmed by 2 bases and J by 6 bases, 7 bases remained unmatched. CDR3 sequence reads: CASSISRDRGAEQYF. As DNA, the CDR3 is TGTGCCAGTAGTATATCGAGGGACAGGGGTGCCGAGCAGTACTTC.

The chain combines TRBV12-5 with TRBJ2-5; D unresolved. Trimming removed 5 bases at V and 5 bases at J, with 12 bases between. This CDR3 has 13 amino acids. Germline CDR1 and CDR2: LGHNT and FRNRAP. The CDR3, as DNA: TGTGCTAGTGGTCGGACCTACGGGGAGACCCAGTACTTC. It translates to CASGRTYGETQYF. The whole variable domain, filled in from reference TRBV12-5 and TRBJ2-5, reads DARVTQTPRHKVTEMGQEVTMRCQPILGHNTVFWYRQTMMQGLELLAYFRNRAPLDDSGMPKDRFSAEMPDATLATLKIQPSEPRDSAVYFCASGRTYGETQYFGPGTRLLVL.

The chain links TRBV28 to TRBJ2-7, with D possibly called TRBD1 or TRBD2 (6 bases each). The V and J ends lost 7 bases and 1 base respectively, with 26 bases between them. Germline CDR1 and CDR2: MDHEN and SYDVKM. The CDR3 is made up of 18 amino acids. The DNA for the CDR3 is TGTGCCAGCACCCGGGGCCTTGGGGGAAGGAGGGGGTCCTACGAGCAGTACTTC. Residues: CASTRGLGGRRGSYEQYF. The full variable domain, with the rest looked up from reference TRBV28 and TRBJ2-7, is DVKVTQSSRYLVKRTGEKVFLECVQDMDHENMFWYRQDPGLGLRLIYFSYDVKMKEKGDIPEGYSVSREKKERFSLILESASTNQTSMYLCASTRGLGGRRGSYEQYFGPGTRLTVT.

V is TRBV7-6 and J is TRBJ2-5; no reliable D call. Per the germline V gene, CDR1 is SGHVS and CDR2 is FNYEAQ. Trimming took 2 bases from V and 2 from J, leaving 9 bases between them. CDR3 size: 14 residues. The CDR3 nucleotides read TGTGCCAGCAGCTTACGGCGACTGCAAGAGACCCAGTACTTC. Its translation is CASSLRRLQETQYF.

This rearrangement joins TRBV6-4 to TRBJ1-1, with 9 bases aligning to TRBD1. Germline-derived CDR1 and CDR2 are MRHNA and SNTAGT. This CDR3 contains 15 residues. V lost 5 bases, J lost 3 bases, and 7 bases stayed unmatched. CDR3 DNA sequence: TGTGCCAGCAGTCAGTTACAGGGGGCTCACACTGAAGCTTTCTTT. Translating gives CASSQLQGAHTEAFF.

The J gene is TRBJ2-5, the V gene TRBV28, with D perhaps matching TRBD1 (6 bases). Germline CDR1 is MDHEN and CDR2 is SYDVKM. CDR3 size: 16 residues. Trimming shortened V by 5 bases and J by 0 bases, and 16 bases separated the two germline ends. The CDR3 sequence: CASSITGIAYQETQYF. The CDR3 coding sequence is TGTGCCAGCAGTATAACAGGGATCGCGTACCAAGAGACCCAGTACTTC.

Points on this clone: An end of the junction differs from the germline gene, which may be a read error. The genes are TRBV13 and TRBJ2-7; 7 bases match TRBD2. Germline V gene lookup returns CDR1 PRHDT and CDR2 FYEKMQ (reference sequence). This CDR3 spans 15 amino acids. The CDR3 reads CASSGGVLHSSEQYF. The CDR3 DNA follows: TGTGCCAGCAGCGGGGGGGTCCTTCATTCCTCCGAGCAGTACTTC.

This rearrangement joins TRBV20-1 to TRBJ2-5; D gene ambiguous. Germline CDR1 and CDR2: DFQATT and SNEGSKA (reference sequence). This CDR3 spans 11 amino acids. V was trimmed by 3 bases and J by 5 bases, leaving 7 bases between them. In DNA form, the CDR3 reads TGCAGTGCTAGGAACGGGGAGACCCAGTACTTC. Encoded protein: CSARNGETQYF.

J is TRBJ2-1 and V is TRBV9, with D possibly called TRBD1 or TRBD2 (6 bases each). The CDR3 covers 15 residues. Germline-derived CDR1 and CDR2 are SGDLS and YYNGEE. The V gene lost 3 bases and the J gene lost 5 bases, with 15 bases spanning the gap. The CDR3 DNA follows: TGTGCCAGCAGCGCGGGGGCTCCAAGACACAATGAGCAGTTCTTC. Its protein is CASSAGAPRHNEQFF.

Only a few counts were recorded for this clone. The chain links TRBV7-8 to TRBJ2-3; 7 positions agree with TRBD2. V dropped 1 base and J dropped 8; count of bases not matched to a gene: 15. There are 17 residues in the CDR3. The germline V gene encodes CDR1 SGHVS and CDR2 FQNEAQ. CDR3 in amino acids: CASSLVGGSHEFGTQYF. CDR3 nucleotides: TGTGCCAGCAGCTTAGTTGGCGGGAGTCATGAATTTGGTACGCAGTATTTT.

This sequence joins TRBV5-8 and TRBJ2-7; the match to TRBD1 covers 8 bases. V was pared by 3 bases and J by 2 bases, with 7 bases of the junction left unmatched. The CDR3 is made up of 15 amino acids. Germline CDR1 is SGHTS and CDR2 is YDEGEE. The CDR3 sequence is CASSSRTGRTYEQYF. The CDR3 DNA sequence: TGTGCCAGCAGCTCGCGGACAGGGCGAACCTACGAGCAGTACTTC. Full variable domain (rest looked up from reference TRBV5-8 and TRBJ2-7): EAGVTQSPTHLIKTRGQQATLRCSPISGHTSVYWYQQALGLGLQFLLWYDEGEERNRGNFPPRFSGRQFPNYSSELNVNALELEDSALYLCASSSRTGRTYEQYFGPGTRLTVT.

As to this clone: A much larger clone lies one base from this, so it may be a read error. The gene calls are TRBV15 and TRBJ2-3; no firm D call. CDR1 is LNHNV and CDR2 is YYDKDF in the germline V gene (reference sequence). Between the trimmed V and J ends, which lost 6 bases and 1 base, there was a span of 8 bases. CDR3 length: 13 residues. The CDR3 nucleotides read TGTGCCACCAGTGTGGTCGGCACAGATACGCAGTATTTT. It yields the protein CATSVVGTDTQYF.

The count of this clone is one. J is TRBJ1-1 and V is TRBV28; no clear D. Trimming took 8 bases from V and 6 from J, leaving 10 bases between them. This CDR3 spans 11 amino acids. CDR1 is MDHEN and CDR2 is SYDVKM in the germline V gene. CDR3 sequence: CASGTRAEAFF. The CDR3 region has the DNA TGTGCCAGCGGCACCCGGGCTGAAGCTTTCTTT.

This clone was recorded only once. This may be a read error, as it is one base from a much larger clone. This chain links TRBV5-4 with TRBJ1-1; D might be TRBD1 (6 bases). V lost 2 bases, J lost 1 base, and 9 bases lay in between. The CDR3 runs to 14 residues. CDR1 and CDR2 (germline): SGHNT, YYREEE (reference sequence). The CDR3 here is CASSLDRRNTEAFF. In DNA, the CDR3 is TGTGCCAGCAGCTTAGACAGGAGGAACACTGAAGCTTTCTTT.

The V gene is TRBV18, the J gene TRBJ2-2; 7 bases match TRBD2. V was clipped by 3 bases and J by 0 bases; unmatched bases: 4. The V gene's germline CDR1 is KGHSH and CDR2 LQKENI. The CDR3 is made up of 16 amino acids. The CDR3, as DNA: TGTGCCAGCTCACCGATGCGGGGGACGAACACCGGGGAGCTGTTTTTT. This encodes CASSPMRGTNTGELFF. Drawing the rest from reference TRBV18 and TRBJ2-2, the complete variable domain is NAGVMQNPRHLVRRRGQEARLRCSPMKGHSHVYWYRQLPEEGLKFMVYLQKENIIDESGMPKERFSAEFPKEGPSILRIQQVVRGDSAAYFCASSPMRGTNTGELFFGEGSRLTVL.

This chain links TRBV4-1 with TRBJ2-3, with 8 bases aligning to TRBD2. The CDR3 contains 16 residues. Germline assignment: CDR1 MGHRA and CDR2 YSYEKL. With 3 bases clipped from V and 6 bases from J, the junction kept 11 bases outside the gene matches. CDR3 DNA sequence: TGCGCCAGCAGCCACGGGGGGAGCGGGAGTGGGGATACGCAGTATTTT. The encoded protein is CASSHGGSGSGDTQYF.